These 29 T cell receptor beta chains originate from one sample sequenced in a study of Tregs in tolerant kidney transplant recipients (dated by TCRdb to about 2019). Receptor libraries were prepared by the immunoSEQ multiplex PCR assay. TCRdb holds this immuneACCESS table with in-frame rearrangements only. Some clones are missing; in checked studies, unresolved V genes explain under half, and the rest has no known cause. This sample lists approximately 81,000 clones; around nine tenths were detected once. The top ten clones comprise around 1.6% of the sample. The transplants used related donors along with nonmyeloablative bone marrow transplantation, and in the human trials mixed chimerism was transient. The specimen comprised CD4+ T cells from blood (PBMCs), sampled 24 months after the transplant. The receptor set was obtained from a human patient who received a combined kidney and bone marrow transplant. Following a transplant, some T lymphocytes may have been derived from the graft donor.

The chain links TRBV7-3 to TRBJ1-1; perhaps TRBD1 as D (5 bases). Between the trimmed V and J ends, which lost 2 bases and 4 bases, there was a span of 8 bases. The germline gives CDR1 SGHTA, CDR2 FQGTGA. The CDR3 totals 13 residues. CDR3 nucleotides: TGTGCCAGCAGCTTACTGGGGGGCACTGAAGCTTTCTTT. It codes for CASSLLGGTEAFF.

The V and J genes are TRBV7-8 and TRBJ2-7; 8 bases map to TRBD2. The CDR3 runs to 16 residues. Per the germline V gene, CDR1 is SGHVS and CDR2 is FQNEAQ. With 1 base clipped from V and 5 bases from J, the junction kept 10 bases outside the gene matches. CDR3 DNA sequence: TGTGCCAGCAGCTTAGATAGGTGGAGCGGGAGCAACGAGCAGTACTTC. It yields the protein CASSLDRWSGSNEQYF.

The DNA of the CDR3 is TGCGCCAGCAGCTTATTATGGACTAGCGGCTACTCCTACAATGAGCAGTTCTTC. Its translation is CASSLLWTSGYSYNEQFF. The rearrangement uses TRBV5-1 and TRBJ2-1, with TRBD2 matching 10 bases. J was trimmed by 0 bases and V by 2 bases; bases with no gene match: 8. The germline gives CDR1 SGHRS, CDR2 YFSETQ. This CDR3 spans 18 amino acids.

This CDR3 is CASSLSPGLAGPSSSYEQYF. The CDR3 DNA reads TGCGCCAGCAGCTTAAGCCCGGGACTAGCGGGACCATCAAGCTCCTACGAGCAGTACTTC. V and J are TRBV5-1 and TRBJ2-7, with TRBD2 identical over 13 bases. Germline CDR1 reads SGHRS; CDR2 reads YFSETQ. The CDR3 length is 20 residues. The junction had 14 bases not matched to a gene; V was cut back by 2 bases and J by 0 bases. Full variable domain (outside the CDR3, taken from reference TRBV5-1 and TRBJ2-7): KAGVTQTPRYLIKTRGQQVTLSCSPISGHRSVSWYQQTPGQGLQFLFEYFSETQRNKGNFPGRFSGRQFSNSRSEMNVSTLELGDSALYLCASSLSPGLAGPSSSYEQYFGPGTRLTVT.

Only a few counts were recorded for this clone. For the CDR3, the DNA is TGTGCCAGTAGTATAGCCGGACAGGGCAATCAGCCCCAGCATTTT. Translating it yields CASSIAGQGNQPQHF. The chain carries TRBV19 and TRBJ1-5; TRBD1 matches at 7 bases. The germline V gene encodes CDR1 LNHDA and CDR2 SQIVND (reference sequence). The V gene end was trimmed by 1 base and the J gene end by 2 bases; junction bases not matched to a gene: 2. The CDR3 runs 15 residues.

V and J are TRBV27 and TRBJ1-2; tentatively, D is TRBD1 (6 bases). The length of the CDR3 is 14 residues. The V end lost 2 bases, the J end lost 2 bases, and 9 bases lay between the germline ends. Germline CDR1 MNHEY, CDR2 SMNVEV (reference sequence). The CDR3: CASSLRGQNYGYTF. The CDR3 nucleotides are TGTGCCAGCAGTTTAAGGGGACAAAACTATGGCTACACCTTC.

V gene TRBV12-5 combines with J gene TRBJ2-5, with 13 bases fitting TRBD2. V shed 5 bases, J shed 5 bases, and the junction held 8 bases outside the gene matches. The CDR3 has 16 amino acids. Germline CDR1 LGHNT, CDR2 FRNRAP. CDR3 in amino acids: CASGNGLAGVGETQYF. The DNA for the CDR3 is TGTGCTAGTGGTAACGGACTAGCGGGAGTGGGGGAGACCCAGTACTTC.

V usage is TRBV19 and J usage is TRBJ1-5; TRBD1 agrees at 8 bases. Germline CDR1 reads LNHDA; CDR2 reads SQIVND (reference sequence). V lost 5 bases, J lost 3 bases, and 12 bases stayed unmatched. This CDR3 has 17 amino acids. CDR3 protein: CASSLRTGKRTNQPQHF. The CDR3 DNA reads as TGTGCCAGTAGTCTCCGGACAGGGAAGAGAACCAATCAGCCCCAGCATTTT.

The chain uses TRBV6-5 and TRBJ2-7; a possible D gene is TRBD1 (6 bases). The germline V gene has CDR1 MNHEY and CDR2 SVGAGI. This CDR3 is 15 amino acids long. The ends were cut back, 6 bases at V and 1 base at J, with 16 bases in the middle. CDR3 sequence (DNA): TGTGCCAGCAGCCGCCTAGGGGGTAGATCCTACGAGCAGTACTTC. Translation gives CASSRLGGRSYEQYF.

The rearrangement uses TRBV19 and TRBJ2-3; 13 bases map to TRBD2. Germline trimming cut 5 bases from V and 6 bases from J; bases unmatched to any gene: 5. The V gene's germline CDR1 is LNHDA and CDR2 SQIVND (reference sequence). This CDR3 spans 15 amino acids. The CDR3 loop is CASSPGLAGADTQYF. CDR3 nucleotides: TGTGCCAGTAGTCCCGGACTAGCGGGGGCGGATACGCAGTATTTT. The full variable domain, its missing parts supplied by reference TRBV19 and TRBJ2-3, is DGGITQSPKYLFRKEGQNVTLSCEQNLNHDAMYWYRQDPGQGLRLIYYSQIVNDFQKGDIAEGYSVSREKKESFPLTVTSAQKNPTAFYLCASSPGLAGADTQYFGPGTRLTVL.

This chain uses TRBV4-2 with TRBJ2-3, with 9 positions matching TRBD2. This CDR3 comprises 19 residues. Germline CDR1 is LGHNA and CDR2 is YNFKEQ. J lost 1 base, V lost 0 bases, and 11 bases had no gene match. Written as DNA, the CDR3 is TGTGCCAGCAGCCAAGATCAGCGCGGGAGGGATTACGGCACAGATACGCAGTATTTT. Translation: CASSQDQRGRDYGTDTQYF.

This clone came up a few times. The chain is built from TRBV29-1 and TRBJ2-4; TRBD2 matches 8 bases. J was trimmed by 0 bases and V by 7 bases; bases with no gene match: 11. Germline CDR1 SQVTM, CDR2 ANQGSEA. The CDR3 extends over 16 amino acids. CDR3 bases: TGCAGCGCTCTCATCAGGGGACTAGAAGCCAAAAACATTCAGTACTTC. This sequence encodes CSALIRGLEAKNIQYF. The entire variable domain, with the rest obtained from reference TRBV29-1 and TRBJ2-4, is as follows: SAVISQKPSRDICQRGTSLTIQCQVDSQVTMMFWYRQQPGQSLTLIATANQGSEATYESGFVIDKFPISRPNLTFSTLTVSNMSPEDSSIYLCSALIRGLEAKNIQYFGAGTRLSVL.

In the case of this clone: The identical CDR3 is also encoded by other nucleotide sequences in the sample. V is TRBV7-3 and J is TRBJ2-2; 13 bases map to TRBD2. This CDR3 is built from 16 residues. J was trimmed by 4 bases and V by 5 bases; bases with no gene match: 4. CDR1 is SGHTA and CDR2 is FQGTGA in the germline V gene. In nucleotides, the CDR3 is TGTGCCAGCAGCCTCGGACTAGCGGGAGCCACCGGGGAGCTGTTTTTT. It specifies CASSLGLAGATGELFF.

J is TRBJ2-7 and V is TRBV4-2; a weak D match, TRBD2 (6 bases). CDR3 size: 13 residues. Per germline, CDR1 LGHNA and CDR2 YNFKEQ. Trimming shortened V by 4 bases and J by 3 bases, and 10 bases separated the two germline ends. CDR3 protein: CASSPLGGYEQYF. As DNA, the CDR3 is TGTGCCAGCAGCCCCCTCGGGGGCTACGAGCAGTACTTC.

The chain links TRBV15 to TRBJ2-1; D perhaps matches TRBD2 (6 bases). The CDR3 is made up of 18 amino acids. V lost 1 base and J 3 bases, leaving 19 bases between the germline ends. The germline gives CDR1 LNHNV, CDR2 YYDKDF (reference sequence). The CDR3 loop is CATSRAPLAAVSYNEQFF. The CDR3 nucleotides are TGTGCCACCAGCAGAGCCCCCTTAGCGGCGGTGAGCTACAATGAGCAGTTCTTC. The full variable domain, rest sourced from reference TRBV15 and TRBJ2-1, is DAMVIQNPRYQVTQFGKPVTLSCSQTLNHNVMYWYQQKSSQAPKLLFHYYDKDFNNEADTPDNFQSRRPNTSFCFLDIRSPGLGDTAMYLCATSRAPLAAVSYNEQFFGPGTRLTVL.

This chain uses TRBV19 with TRBJ2-3; 12 nucleotides match TRBD2. Germline loops: CDR1 LNHDA, CDR2 SQIVND (reference sequence). J gave up 5 bases and V 6 bases, and 21 bases lay outside the gene matches. CDR3 length: 20 amino acids. CDR3 sequence: CASSIPAGQLAGGPIDTQYF. For the CDR3, the DNA is TGTGCCAGTAGCATCCCAGCGGGACAGCTAGCGGGGGGGCCGATAGATACGCAGTATTTT.

J is TRBJ1-6 and V is TRBV15; tentatively, D is TRBD1 (6 bases). Per germline, CDR1 LNHNV and CDR2 YYDKDF (reference sequence). The CDR3 covers 14 residues. V was clipped by 6 bases and J by 9 bases, with 15 bases between them. For the CDR3, the DNA is TGTGCCACCAGAGGCCAAAGGGGGGGTTCACCCCTCCACTTT. This codes for CATRGQRGGSPLHF.

The chain is built from TRBV6-5 and TRBJ1-1; D is unresolved. V lost 5 bases, J lost 3 bases, and 7 bases lay in between. The length of the CDR3 is 12 residues. The germline gives CDR1 MNHEY, CDR2 SVGAGI. CDR3 protein: CASSRRDTEAFF. The CDR3 DNA sequence: TGTGCCAGCAGTCGCCGGGACACTGAAGCTTTCTTT.

The gene calls are TRBV9 and TRBJ2-3; no firm D call. The CDR3 runs 13 residues. Per the germline V gene, CDR1 is SGDLS and CDR2 is YYNGEE. Trimming cost V 2 bases and J 3 bases, with 7 bases left between them. CDR3 protein: CASSVSITDTQYF. CDR3 nucleotides: TGTGCCAGCAGCGTTAGCATAACAGATACGCAGTATTTT.

The chain combines TRBV10-3 with TRBJ2-3, with D tentatively TRBD1 (6 bases). This CDR3 has 14 residues. In germline, CDR1 is ENHRY, CDR2 SYGVKD. V lost 6 bases, J lost 0 bases, and 10 bases lay in between. Here the CDR3 reads CAIRDSSSTDTQYF. Written as DNA, the CDR3 is TGTGCCATCAGGGACAGTTCTAGCACAGATACGCAGTATTTT.

The chain couples TRBV29-1 to TRBJ2-7; 13 bases agree with TRBD2. The CDR3 covers 14 residues. J was trimmed by 0 bases and V by 6 bases; bases with no gene match: 2. Germline CDR1 and CDR2: SQVTM and ANQGSEA. The CDR3 DNA sequence: TGCAGCGTGGGACTAGCGGGGATCTCCTACGAGCAGTACTTC. Translating gives CSVGLAGISYEQYF.

The rearrangement uses TRBV4-1 and TRBJ2-3, with 9 nucleotides matching TRBD1. This CDR3 is 15 amino acids long. V lost 4 bases and J lost 4; bases outside the gene matches: 6. Germline V gene lookup returns CDR1 MGHRA and CDR2 YSYEKL. The CDR3 DNA sequence: TGCGCCAGCAGCCGTACAGGGGGCCCATCAGATACGCAGTATTTT. Protein sequence: CASSRTGGPSDTQYF.

V and J are TRBV19 and TRBJ1-2; a possible D gene is TRBD1 (5 bases). Trimming shortened V by 6 bases and J by 4 bases, and 12 bases separated the two germline ends. This CDR3 has 13 residues. Germline CDR1 LNHDA, CDR2 SQIVND (reference sequence). This CDR3 is CASRLTGGYGYTF. CDR3 DNA: TGTGCCAGTAGACTCACGGGGGGCTATGGCTACACCTTC.

V and J are TRBV11-2 and TRBJ1-2; weak D call: TRBD1 (5 bases). CDR1 is SGHAT, CDR2 FQNNGV, per germline. Trimming stripped 0 bases from V and 2 bases from J, with 7 bases between. The CDR3 length is 14 residues. The CDR3 nucleotides are TGTGCCAGCAGCTTAGATCAGGGAAACTATGGCTACACCTTC. Encoded protein: CASSLDQGNYGYTF.

V and J are TRBV2 and TRBJ1-3; D not certain. The CDR3 spans 10 residues. V lost 7 bases to trimming and J lost 9 bases, with 7 bases between them. Germline CDR1 SNHLY, CDR2 FYNNEI. CDR3 loop: CASISSTIYF. The CDR3 DNA sequence: TGTGCCAGCATCTCCAGCACCATATATTTT.

Here the CDR3 reads CASSLGGVQAGYNEQFF. The DNA for the CDR3 is TGTGCCAGCAGCTTAGGGGGGGTACAGGCGGGCTACAATGAGCAGTTCTTC. J is TRBJ2-1 and V is TRBV11-2; tentatively, D is TRBD2 (6 bases). With 1 base removed from V and 3 bases from J, the gap between germline ends came to 16 bases. The CDR3 is 17 residues long. Germline assignment: CDR1 SGHAT and CDR2 FQNNGV.

CDR3 protein: CASSPATGYTYGYTF. Here the CDR3 DNA reads TGTGCCAGCTCACCAGCGACAGGCTATACCTATGGCTACACCTTC. The chain has TRBV18 and TRBJ1-2; D perhaps matches TRBD1 (6 bases). The germline gives CDR1 KGHSH, CDR2 LQKENI. V lost 2 bases, J lost 4 bases, and 14 bases lay in between. The CDR3 sequence is 15 residues long.

The chain has TRBV15 and TRBJ2-1, with TRBD2 matching over 9 bases. The junction had 4 bases not matched to a gene; V was cut back by 3 bases and J by 4 bases. This CDR3 has 15 residues. The V gene's germline CDR1 is LNHNV and CDR2 YYDKDF (reference sequence). The CDR3 bases are TGTGCCACCAGCAGGGCTAGCGGGGCATACAATGAGCAGTTCTTC. Its translation is CATSRASGAYNEQFF.

This clone was counted a single time. CDR3: CASSLSSRGQPQHF. The CDR3 nucleotides are TGTGCCAGCAGCTTAAGCTCCAGGGGTCAGCCCCAGCATTTT. J is TRBJ1-5 and V is TRBV7-9; the D gene is possibly TRBD1 (6 bases). Trimming shortened V by 2 bases and J by 6 bases, and 11 bases separated the two germline ends. The CDR3 has 14 residues. The germline V gene has CDR1 SEHNR and CDR2 FQNEAQ (reference sequence).